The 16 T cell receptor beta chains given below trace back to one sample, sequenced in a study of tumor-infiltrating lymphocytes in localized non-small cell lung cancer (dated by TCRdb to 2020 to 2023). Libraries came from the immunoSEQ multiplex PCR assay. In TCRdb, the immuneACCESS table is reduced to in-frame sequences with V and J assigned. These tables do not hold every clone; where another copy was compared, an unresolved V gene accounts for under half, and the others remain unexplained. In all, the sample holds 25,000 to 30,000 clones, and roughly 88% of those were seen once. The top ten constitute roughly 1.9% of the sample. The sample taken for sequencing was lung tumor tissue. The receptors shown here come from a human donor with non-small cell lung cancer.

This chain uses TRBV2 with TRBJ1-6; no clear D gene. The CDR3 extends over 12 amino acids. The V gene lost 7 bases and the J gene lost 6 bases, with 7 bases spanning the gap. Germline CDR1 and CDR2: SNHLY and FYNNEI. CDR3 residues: CASTLVNSPLHF. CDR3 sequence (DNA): TGTGCCAGCACATTAGTTAATTCACCCCTCCACTTT.

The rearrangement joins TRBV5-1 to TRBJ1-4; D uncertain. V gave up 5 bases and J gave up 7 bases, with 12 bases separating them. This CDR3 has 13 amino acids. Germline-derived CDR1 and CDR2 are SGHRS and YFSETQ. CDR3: CASSRGGGEKLFF. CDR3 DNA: TGCGCCAGCAGTCGGGGAGGCGGTGAAAAACTGTTTTTT.

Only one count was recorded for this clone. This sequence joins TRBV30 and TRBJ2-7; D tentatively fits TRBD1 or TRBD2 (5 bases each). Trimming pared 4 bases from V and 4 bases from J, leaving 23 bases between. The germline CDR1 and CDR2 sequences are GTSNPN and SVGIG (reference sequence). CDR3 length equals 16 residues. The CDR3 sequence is CAWTNLAGGSGYEQYF. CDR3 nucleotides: TGTGCCTGGACTAACTTGGCTGGGGGAAGCGGTTACGAGCAGTACTTC. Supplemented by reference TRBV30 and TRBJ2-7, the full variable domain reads SQTIHQWPATLVQPVGSPLSLECTVEGTSNPNLYWYRQAAGRGLQLLFYSVGIGQISSEVPQNLSASRPQDRQFILSSKKLLLSDSGFYLCAWTNLAGGSGYEQYFGPGTRLTVT.

The CDR3 protein is CAWAGLGNEQFF. In DNA form, the CDR3 reads TGTGCCTGGGCGGGACTAGGGAATGAGCAGTTCTTC. The V gene is TRBV30, the J gene TRBJ2-1; 8 bases align to TRBD2. CDR1 is GTSNPN, CDR2 SVGIG, per germline (reference sequence). This CDR3 is built from 12 residues. After removal of 5 bases from V and 7 bases from J, the junction contained 4 bases not matched to a gene.

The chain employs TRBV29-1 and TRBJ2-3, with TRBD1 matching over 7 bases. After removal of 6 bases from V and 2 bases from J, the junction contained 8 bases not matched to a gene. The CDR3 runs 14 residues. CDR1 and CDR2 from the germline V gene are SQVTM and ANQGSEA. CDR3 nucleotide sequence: TGCAGCGTCGCCACAGGGGCCGTCACAGATACGCAGTATTTT. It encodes CSVATGAVTDTQYF.

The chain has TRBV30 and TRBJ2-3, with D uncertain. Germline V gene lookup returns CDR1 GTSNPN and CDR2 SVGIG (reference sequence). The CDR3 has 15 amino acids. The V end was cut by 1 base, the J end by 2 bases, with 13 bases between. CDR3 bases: TGTGCCTGGAGTGAGTACACCGCCTTCACAGATACGCAGTATTTT. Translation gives CAWSEYTAFTDTQYF. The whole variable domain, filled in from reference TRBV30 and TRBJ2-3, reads SQTIHQWPATLVQPVGSPLSLECTVEGTSNPNLYWYRQAAGRGLQLLFYSVGIGQISSEVPQNLSASRPQDRQFILSSKKLLLSDSGFYLCAWSEYTAFTDTQYFGPGTRLTVL.

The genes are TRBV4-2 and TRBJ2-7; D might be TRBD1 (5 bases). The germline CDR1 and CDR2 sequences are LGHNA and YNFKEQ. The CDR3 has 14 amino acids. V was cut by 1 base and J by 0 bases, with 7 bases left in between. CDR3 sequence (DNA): TGTGCCAGCAGCCAAGGACAGTTCTCCTACGAGCAGTACTTC. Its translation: CASSQGQFSYEQYF.

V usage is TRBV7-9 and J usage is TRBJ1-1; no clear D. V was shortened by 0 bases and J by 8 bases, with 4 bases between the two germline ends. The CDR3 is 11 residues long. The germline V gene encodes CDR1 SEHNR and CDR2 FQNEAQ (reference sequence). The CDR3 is CASSLATEAFF. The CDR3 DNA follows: TGTGCCAGCAGCTTAGCGACCGAAGCTTTCTTT.

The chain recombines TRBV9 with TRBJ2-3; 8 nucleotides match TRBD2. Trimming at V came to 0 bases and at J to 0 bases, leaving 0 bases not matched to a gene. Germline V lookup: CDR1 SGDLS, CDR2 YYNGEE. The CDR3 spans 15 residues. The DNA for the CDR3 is TGTGCCAGCAGCGTAGGCGGGGGGAGCACAGATACGCAGTATTTT. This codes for CASSVGGGSTDTQYF. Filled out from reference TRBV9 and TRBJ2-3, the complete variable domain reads DSGVTQTPKHLITATGQRVTLRCSPRSGDLSVYWYQQSLDQGLQFLIQYYNGEERAKGNILERFSAQQFPDLHSELNLSSLELGDSALYFCASSVGGGSTDTQYFGPGTRLTVL.

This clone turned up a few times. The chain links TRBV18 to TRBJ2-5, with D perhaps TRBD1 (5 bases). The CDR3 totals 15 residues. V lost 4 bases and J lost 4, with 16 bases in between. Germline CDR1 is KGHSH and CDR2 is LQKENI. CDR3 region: CASSQVQGRGETQYF. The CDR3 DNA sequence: TGTGCCAGCTCACAGGTCCAGGGTCGAGGAGAGACCCAGTACTTC.

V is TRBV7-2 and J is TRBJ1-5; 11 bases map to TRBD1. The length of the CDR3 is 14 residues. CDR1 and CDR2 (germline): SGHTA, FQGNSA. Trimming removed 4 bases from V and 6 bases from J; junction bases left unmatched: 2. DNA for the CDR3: TGTGCCAGCAGCTGGGGACAGGGGGTTCAGCCCCAGCATTTT. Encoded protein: CASSWGQGVQPQHF.

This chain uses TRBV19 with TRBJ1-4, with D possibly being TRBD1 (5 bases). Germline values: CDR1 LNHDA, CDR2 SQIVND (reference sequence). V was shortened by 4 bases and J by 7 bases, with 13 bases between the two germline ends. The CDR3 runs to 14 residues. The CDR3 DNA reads TGTGCCAGTAGTACAGGGCCGCCGCGTGAAAAACTGTTTTTT. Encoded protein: CASSTGPPREKLFF.

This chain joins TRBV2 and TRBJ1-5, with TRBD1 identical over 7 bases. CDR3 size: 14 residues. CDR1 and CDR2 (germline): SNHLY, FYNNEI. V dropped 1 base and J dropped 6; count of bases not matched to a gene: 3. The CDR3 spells CASSEVRGGQPQHF. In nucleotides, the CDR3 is TGTGCCAGCAGTGAAGTCAGGGGGGGTCAGCCCCAGCATTTT.

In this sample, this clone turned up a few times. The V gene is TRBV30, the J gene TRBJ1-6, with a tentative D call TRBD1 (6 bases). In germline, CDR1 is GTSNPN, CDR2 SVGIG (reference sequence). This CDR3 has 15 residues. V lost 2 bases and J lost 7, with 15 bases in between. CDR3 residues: CAWSTKDSLNSPLHF. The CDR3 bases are TGTGCCTGGAGTACCAAGGACAGCTTGAATTCACCCCTCCACTTT.

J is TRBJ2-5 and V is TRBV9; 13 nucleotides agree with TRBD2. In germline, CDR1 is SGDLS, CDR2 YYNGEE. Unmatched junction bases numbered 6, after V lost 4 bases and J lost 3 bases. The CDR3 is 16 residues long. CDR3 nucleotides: TGTGCCAGCAGCCTGACTAGCGGGGGGACCAAAGAGACCCAGTACTTC. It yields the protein CASSLTSGGTKETQYF.

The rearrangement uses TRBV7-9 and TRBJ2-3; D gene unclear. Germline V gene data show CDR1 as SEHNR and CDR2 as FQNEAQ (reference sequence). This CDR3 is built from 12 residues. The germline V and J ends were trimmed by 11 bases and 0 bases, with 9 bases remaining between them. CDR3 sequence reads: CAPYQSTDTQYF. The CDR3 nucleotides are TGTGCCCCTTACCAGAGCACAGATACGCAGTATTTT.